Following are 14 T cell receptor beta chains from one sample sequenced in a study of shared clonotypes between healthy human individuals. Profiling relied on immunoSEQ multiplex PCR, and the TCRdb table lists in-frame clones only, not all of them. The table shows about 1.4 million clones, with roughly 97% occurring only once. The sequenced sample consisted of naive CD4+ T cells sorted from blood. The subset denotes: CD45RA+ positively selected. Receptors were obtained from a man aged 30-40 years in good health.

The chain carries TRBV19 and TRBJ1-1; unclear D gene. The CDR3 is made up of 14 amino acids. Per the germline V gene, CDR1 is LNHDA and CDR2 is SQIVND (reference sequence). Trimming pared 3 bases from V and 7 bases from J, leaving 15 bases between. CDR3 nucleotide sequence: TGTGCCAGTAGTATTAGGGCAGCGCAACATGAAGCTTTCTTT. It encodes CASSIRAAQHEAFF.

The chain carries TRBV10-2 and TRBJ2-2, with TRBD2 matching 14 bases. CDR3 length: 17 amino acids. The trim removed 5 bases at V and 3 bases at J, leaving 5 bases unmatched. Germline V gives CDR1 WSHSY, CDR2 SAAADI. CDR3 in DNA: TGCGCCAGCAGTCGACTAGCGGGAGGGGAATACACCGGGGAGCTGTTTTTT. Encoded protein: CASSRLAGGEYTGELFF.

The J gene is TRBJ2-7, the V gene TRBV27, with 7 bases identical to TRBD1. V gave up 6 bases and J gave up 4 bases; unmatched junction bases: 12. Looked up from germline, CDR1 is MNHEY and CDR2 is SMNVEV (reference sequence). The CDR3 length is 15 residues. As DNA, the CDR3 is TGTGCCAGCAGCTTGGACCGGGCCAGGGGGTACGAGCAGTACTTC. Translating it yields CASSLDRARGYEQYF.

This chain links TRBV2 with TRBJ2-1; D is undetermined. Trimming removed 7 bases at V and 8 bases at J, with 9 bases between. The CDR3 covers 11 residues. From germline, CDR1 is SNHLY and CDR2 FYNNEI. In DNA form, the CDR3 reads TGTGCCAGCACTACGGCTCATGAGCAGTTCTTC. It yields the protein CASTTAHEQFF.

The J gene is TRBJ2-3, the V gene TRBV7-9, with D uncertain. The CDR3 runs to 13 residues. V was cut by 1 base and J by 2 bases, with 4 bases left in between. The germline gives CDR1 SEHNR, CDR2 FQNEAQ (reference sequence). The chain's CDR3 is CASSLVDTDTQYF. For the CDR3, the DNA is TGTGCCAGCAGCTTAGTGGACACAGATACGCAGTATTTT.

The genes are TRBV7-9 and TRBJ1-2; TRBD1 matches at 8 bases. With 2 bases clipped from V and 4 bases from J, the junction kept 6 bases outside the gene matches. Per germline, CDR1 SEHNR and CDR2 FQNEAQ (reference sequence). The CDR3 runs 15 residues. The DNA of the CDR3 is TGTGCCAGCAGCTTACGGGGAGGACAGGGCTATGGCTACACCTTC. Translating gives CASSLRGGQGYGYTF.

The chain is built from TRBV7-6 and TRBJ2-3; the D is unclear. The length of the CDR3 is 16 residues. V lost 5 bases to trimming and J lost 3 bases, with 18 bases between them. The germline gives CDR1 SGHVS, CDR2 FNYEAQ. The CDR3 region is CASSKNFPLGTDTQYF. The CDR3 DNA follows: TGTGCCAGCAGCAAAAACTTTCCCCTTGGAACAGATACGCAGTATTTT.

V usage is TRBV25-1 and J usage is TRBJ1-4; D ambiguous. Germline V lookup: CDR1 MGHDK, CDR2 SYGVNS. Trimming removed 3 bases from V and 0 bases from J, with 11 bases in between. The CDR3 spans 16 residues. Here the CDR3 DNA reads TGTGCCAGCAGTGAGGTCAGCTTGGCAACTAATGAAAAACTGTTTTTT. Its translation is CASSEVSLATNEKLFF.

V is TRBV6-1 and J is TRBJ2-7; TRBD2 matches at 8 bases. The CDR3 contains 14 residues. Losses at the gene ends were 7 bases for V and 4 bases for J; bases not matched to a gene: 9. Germline V CDR1 and CDR2: MNHNS, SASEGT. The CDR3 DNA follows: TGTGCCAGCAACCTTAGCGGGAAGCCATACGAGCAGTACTTC. Translating gives CASNLSGKPYEQYF.

The CDR3 protein is CASSTDRGNQPQHF. The CDR3, as DNA: TGTGCCAGTAGTACGGACAGGGGGAATCAGCCCCAGCATTTT. J is TRBJ1-5 and V is TRBV19; 10 bases are a match to TRBD1. Germline loops: CDR1 LNHDA, CDR2 SQIVND (reference sequence). V shed 4 bases, J shed 4 bases, and the junction held 1 base outside the gene matches. The CDR3 is 14 residues long.

On this clone: This sample also contains other DNA sequences that code for the same CDR3. V is TRBV7-3 and J is TRBJ2-2; D is uncertain. The CDR3 sequence is 13 residues long. V shed 3 bases and J shed 2 bases, with 4 bases lying between them. CDR1 is SGHTA and CDR2 is FQGTGA in the germline V gene. The CDR3 here is CASSFPNTGELFF. The CDR3 bases are TGTGCCAGCAGCTTCCCTAACACCGGGGAGCTGTTTTTT.

The chain links TRBV15 to TRBJ2-7, with 7 bases lining up with TRBD1. J lost 0 bases, V lost 1 base, and 15 bases had no gene match. The CDR3 loop spans 19 amino acids. CDR1 is LNHNV and CDR2 is YYDKDF in the germline V gene (reference sequence). This CDR3 reads CATSRGTKGAPGSSYEQYF. CDR3 in DNA: TGTGCCACCAGCAGAGGAACCAAGGGGGCCCCGGGGAGCTCCTACGAGCAGTACTTC. Looking up the rest from reference TRBV15 and TRBJ2-7 gives the full variable domain: DAMVIQNPRYQVTQFGKPVTLSCSQTLNHNVMYWYQQKSSQAPKLLFHYYDKDFNNEADTPDNFQSRRPNTSFCFLDIRSPGLGDTAMYLCATSRGTKGAPGSSYEQYFGPGTRLTVT.

V usage is TRBV27 and J usage is TRBJ2-7; D is perhaps TRBD1 (6 bases). CDR3 length: 16 amino acids. Germline values: CDR1 MNHEY, CDR2 SMNVEV (reference sequence). Trimming removed 8 bases from V and 2 bases from J, with 22 bases in between. CDR3 DNA: TGTGCCAGCCGCCATTCCCGGACAGATTATCCCTACGAGCAGTACTTC. It codes for CASRHSRTDYPYEQYF.

The CDR3 reads CASSLALGLGPNNEQFF. In DNA form, the CDR3 reads TGTGCCAGCAGTTTAGCCTTGGGGCTAGGCCCTAACAATGAGCAGTTCTTC. The chain couples TRBV28 to TRBJ2-1, with a possible D match to TRBD1 (5 bases). The V gene lost 2 bases and the J gene lost 5 bases, with 19 bases spanning the gap. Germline values: CDR1 MDHEN, CDR2 SYDVKM. The CDR3 is 17 amino acids.